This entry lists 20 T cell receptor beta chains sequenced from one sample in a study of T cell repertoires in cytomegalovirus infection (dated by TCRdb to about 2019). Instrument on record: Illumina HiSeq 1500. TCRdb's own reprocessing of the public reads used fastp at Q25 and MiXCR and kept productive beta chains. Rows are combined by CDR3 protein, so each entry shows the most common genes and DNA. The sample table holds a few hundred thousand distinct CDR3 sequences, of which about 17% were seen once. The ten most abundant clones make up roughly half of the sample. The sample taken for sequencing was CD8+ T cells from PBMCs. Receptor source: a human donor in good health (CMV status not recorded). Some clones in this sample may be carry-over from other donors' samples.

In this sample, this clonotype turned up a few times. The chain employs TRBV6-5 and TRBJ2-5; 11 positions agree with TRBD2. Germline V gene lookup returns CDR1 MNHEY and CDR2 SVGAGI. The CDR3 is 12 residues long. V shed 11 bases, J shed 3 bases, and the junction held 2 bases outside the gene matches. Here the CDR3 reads CALGLAEETQYF. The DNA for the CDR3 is TGTGCCCTGGGACTAGCGGAAGAGACCCAGTACTTC.

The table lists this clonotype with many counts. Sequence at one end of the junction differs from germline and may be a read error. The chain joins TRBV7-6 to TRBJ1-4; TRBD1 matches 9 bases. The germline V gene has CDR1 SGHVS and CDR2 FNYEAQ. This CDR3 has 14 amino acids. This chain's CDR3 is CASSFGTGNEKLFF. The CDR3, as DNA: TGTGCCAGTAGCTTCGGGACAGGGAATGAAAAACTGTTTTTT.

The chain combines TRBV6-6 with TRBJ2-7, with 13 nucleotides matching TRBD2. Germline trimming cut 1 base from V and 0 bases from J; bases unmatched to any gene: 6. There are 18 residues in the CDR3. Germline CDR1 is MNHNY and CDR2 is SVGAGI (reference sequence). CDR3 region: CASSYLGLAGVNSYEQYF. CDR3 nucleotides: TGTGCCAGCAGTTACTTAGGACTAGCGGGGGTCAACTCCTACGAGCAGTACTTC.

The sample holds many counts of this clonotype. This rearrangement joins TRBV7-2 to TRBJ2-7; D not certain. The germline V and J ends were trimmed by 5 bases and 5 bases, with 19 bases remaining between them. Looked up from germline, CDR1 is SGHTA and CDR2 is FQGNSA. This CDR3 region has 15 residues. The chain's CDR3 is CASSPIQGPTHEQYF. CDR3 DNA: TGTGCCAGCAGCCCTATCCAAGGACCGACTCACGAGCAGTACTTC. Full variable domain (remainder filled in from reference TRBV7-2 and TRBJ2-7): GAGVSQSPSNKVTEKGKDVELRCDPISGHTALYWYRQSLGQGLEFLIYFQGNSAPDKSGLPSDRFSAERTGGSVSTLTIQRTQQEDSAVYLCASSPIQGPTHEQYFGPGTRLTVT.

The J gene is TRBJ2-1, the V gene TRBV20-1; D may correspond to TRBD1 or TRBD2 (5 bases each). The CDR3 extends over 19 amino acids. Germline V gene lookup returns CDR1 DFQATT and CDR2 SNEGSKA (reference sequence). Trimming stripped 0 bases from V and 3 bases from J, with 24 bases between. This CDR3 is CSARDLRRDLKSVYNEQFF. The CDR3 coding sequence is TGCAGTGCTAGAGATCTTCGCCGGGACCTAAAATCGGTCTACAATGAGCAGTTCTTC.

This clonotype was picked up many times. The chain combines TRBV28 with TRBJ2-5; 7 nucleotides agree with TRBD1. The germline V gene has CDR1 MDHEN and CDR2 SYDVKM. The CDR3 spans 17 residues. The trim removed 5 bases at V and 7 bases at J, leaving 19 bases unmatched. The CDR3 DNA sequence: TGTGCCAGCAGTCCCCGGACAGGCGGAGACCCTAAGGGGACCCAGTACTTC. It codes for CASSPRTGGDPKGTQYF. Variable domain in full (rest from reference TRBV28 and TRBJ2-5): DVKVTQSSRYLVKRTGEKVFLECVQDMDHENMFWYRQDPGLGLRLIYFSYDVKMKEKGDIPEGYSVSREKKERFSLILESASTNQTSMYLCASSPRTGGDPKGTQYFGPGTRLLVL.

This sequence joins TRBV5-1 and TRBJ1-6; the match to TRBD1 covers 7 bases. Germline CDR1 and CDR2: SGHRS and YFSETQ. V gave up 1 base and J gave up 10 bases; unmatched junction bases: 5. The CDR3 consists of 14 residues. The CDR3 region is CASSLSGGFSPLHF. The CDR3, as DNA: TGCGCCAGCAGCTTGTCAGGGGGGTTCTCACCCCTCCACTTT.

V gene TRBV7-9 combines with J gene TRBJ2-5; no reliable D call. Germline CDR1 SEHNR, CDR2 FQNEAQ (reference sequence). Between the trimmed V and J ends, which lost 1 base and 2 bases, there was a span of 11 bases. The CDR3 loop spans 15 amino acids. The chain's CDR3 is CASSLVTETQETQYF. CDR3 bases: TGTGCCAGCAGCTTAGTAACCGAGACACAAGAGACCCAGTACTTC.

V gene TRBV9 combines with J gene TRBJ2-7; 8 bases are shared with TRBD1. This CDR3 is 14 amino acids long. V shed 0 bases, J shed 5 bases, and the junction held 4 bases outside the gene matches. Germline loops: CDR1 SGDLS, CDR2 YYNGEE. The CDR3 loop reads CASSVGGTGDEQYF. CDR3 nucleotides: TGTGCCAGCAGCGTAGGAGGGACAGGCGACGAGCAGTACTTC.

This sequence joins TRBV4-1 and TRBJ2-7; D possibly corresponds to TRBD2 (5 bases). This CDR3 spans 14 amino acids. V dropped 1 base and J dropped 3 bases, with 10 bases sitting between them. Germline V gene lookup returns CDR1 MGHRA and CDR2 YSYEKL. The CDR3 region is CASSQGSGYYEQYF. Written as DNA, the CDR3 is TGCGCCAGCAGCCAAGGGTCGGGGTACTACGAGCAGTACTTC.

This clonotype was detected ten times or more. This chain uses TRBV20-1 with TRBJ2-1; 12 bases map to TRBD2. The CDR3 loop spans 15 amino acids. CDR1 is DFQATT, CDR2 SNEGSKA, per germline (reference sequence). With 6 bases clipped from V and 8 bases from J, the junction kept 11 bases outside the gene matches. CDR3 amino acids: CSATTSGGTSDEQFF. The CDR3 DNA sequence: TGCAGTGCGACGACTAGCGGGGGAACATCAGATGAGCAGTTCTTC.

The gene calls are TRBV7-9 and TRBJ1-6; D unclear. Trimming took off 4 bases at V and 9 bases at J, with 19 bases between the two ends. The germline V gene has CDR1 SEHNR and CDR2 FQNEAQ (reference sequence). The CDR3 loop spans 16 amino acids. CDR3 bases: TGTGCCAGCAGCTCATCAGGAGACACTTTGACTTCACCCCTCCACTTT. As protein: CASSSSGDTLTSPLHF.

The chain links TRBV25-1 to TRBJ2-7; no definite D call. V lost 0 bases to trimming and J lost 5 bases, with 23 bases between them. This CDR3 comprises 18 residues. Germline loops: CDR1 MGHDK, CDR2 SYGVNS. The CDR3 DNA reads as TGTGCCAGCAGTGAATATTTCAGCTCAGGTTCCCCTCCGGACGAGCAGTACTTC. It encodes CASSEYFSSGSPPDEQYF.

CDR3 protein: CSVERGGPRYNEQFF. Here the CDR3 DNA reads TGCAGCGTTGAACGGGGGGGACCACGCTACAATGAGCAGTTCTTC. The V call is TRBV29-1, the J call TRBJ2-1; 8 bases are shared with TRBD2. The CDR3 spans 15 residues. CDR1 SQVTM and CDR2 ANQGSEA come from the germline V gene. V lost 2 bases to trimming and J lost 3 bases; unmatched junction nucleotides: 6.

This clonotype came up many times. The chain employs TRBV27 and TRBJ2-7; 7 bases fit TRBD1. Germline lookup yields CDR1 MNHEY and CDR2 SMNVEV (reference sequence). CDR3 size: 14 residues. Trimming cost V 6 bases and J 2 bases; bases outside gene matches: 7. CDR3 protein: CASSLTGVTYEQYF. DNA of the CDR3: TGTGCCAGCAGCCTAACAGGGGTTACCTACGAGCAGTACTTC.

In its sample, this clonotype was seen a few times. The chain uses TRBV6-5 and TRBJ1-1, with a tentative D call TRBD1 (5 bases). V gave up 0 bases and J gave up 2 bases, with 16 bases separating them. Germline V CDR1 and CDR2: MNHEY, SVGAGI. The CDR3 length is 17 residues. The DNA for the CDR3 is TGTGCCAGCAGTTACTCGATTTTGACAGACATTAACACTGAAGCTTTCTTT. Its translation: CASSYSILTDINTEAFF.

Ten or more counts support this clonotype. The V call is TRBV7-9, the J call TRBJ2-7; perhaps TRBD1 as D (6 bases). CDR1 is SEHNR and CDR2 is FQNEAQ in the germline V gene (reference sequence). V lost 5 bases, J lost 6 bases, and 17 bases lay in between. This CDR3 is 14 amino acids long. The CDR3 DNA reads TGTGCCAGCAGCCCACATGGGCAGGGGAGCGAGCAGTACTTC. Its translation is CASSPHGQGSEQYF.

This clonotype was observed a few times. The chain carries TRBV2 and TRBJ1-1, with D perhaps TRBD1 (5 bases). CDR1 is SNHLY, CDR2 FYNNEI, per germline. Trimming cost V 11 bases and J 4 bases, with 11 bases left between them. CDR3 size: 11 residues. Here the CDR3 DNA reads TGTGCCGTCGGGACTTCCACTGAAGCTTTCTTT. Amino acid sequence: CAVGTSTEAFF.

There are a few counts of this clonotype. The CDR3 nucleotides read TGCAGTGCTCAGCAGGGTATCCGGCGCGCCTATGGCTACACCTTC. Protein: CSAQQGIRRAYGYTF. The chain is built from TRBV20-1 and TRBJ1-2; weak D call: TRBD1 (5 bases). V was cut by 5 bases and J by 4 bases, with 20 bases left in between. CDR1 DFQATT and CDR2 SNEGSKA come from the germline V gene (reference sequence). The CDR3 is 15 residues long.

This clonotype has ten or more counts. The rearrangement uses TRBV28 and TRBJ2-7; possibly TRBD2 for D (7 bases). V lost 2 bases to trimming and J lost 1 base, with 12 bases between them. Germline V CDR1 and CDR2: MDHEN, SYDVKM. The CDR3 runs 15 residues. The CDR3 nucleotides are TGTGCCAGCAGTTTACGGGGGGCGCAGTCCTACGAGCAGTACTTC. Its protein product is CASSLRGAQSYEQYF.